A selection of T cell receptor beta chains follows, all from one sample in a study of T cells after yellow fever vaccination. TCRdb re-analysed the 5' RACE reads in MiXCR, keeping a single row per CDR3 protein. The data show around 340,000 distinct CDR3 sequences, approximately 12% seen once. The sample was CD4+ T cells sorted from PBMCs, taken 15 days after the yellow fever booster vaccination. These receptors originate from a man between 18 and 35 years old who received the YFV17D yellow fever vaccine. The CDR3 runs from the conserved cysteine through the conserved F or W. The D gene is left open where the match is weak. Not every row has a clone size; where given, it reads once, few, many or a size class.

DNA: TGTGCCAGCAGCCCCCCTCAGGGCCGGGGCACTGAAGCTTTCTTT; CDR3: CASSPPQGRGTEAFF; size: many; J: TRBJ1-1; length: 15; D: NA; V: TRBV12-3/TRBV12-4
DNA: TGCGCCAGCAGCTCCGGACAGAGCACAGATACGCAGTATTTT; CDR3: CASSSGQSTDTQYF; size: many; J: TRBJ2-3; length: 14; D: NA; V: TRBV5-1
DNA: TGTGCCAGCAGTTACTCCGATCGCTCCTACAATGAGCAGTTCTTC; CDR3: CASSYSDRSYNEQFF; size: few; J: TRBJ2-1; length: 15; D: NA; V: TRBV6-5
DNA: TGTGCCAGCAGCCAGGGAAGGGGGGGTCCAGAGACCCAGTACTTC; CDR3: CASSQGRGGPETQYF; size: few; J: TRBJ2-5; length: 15; D: NA; V: TRBV4-2
DNA: TGTGCTAGCAGCGAGACACCGAACACTGAAGCTTTCTTT; CDR3: CASSETPNTEAFF; size: many; J: TRBJ1-1; length: 13; D: NA; V: TRBV7-7
DNA: TGTGCCAGCACCCCCGGACAGGGTCATGAGAGCTACAATGAGCAGTTCTTC; CDR3: CASTPGQGHESYNEQFF; size: NA; J: TRBJ2-1; length: 17; D: TRBD1; V: TRBV12-3/TRBV12-4
DNA: TGCGCCAGCAGTCCTTCCTTTTACTATGGCTACACCTTC; CDR3: CASSPSFYYGYTF; size: few; J: TRBJ1-2; length: 13; D: NA; V: TRBV23-1
DNA: TGTGCCAGCAGTCTAACAGCCTACACTGAAGCTTTCTTT; CDR3: CASSLTAYTEAFF; size: few; J: TRBJ1-1; length: 13; D: NA; V: TRBV2
DNA: TGCGCCAGCAGCCAATCTCAGGCTCAGCCCCAGCATTTT; CDR3: CASSQSQAQPQHF; size: NA; J: TRBJ1-5; length: 13; D: NA; V: TRBV4-3
DNA: TGCGCCAGCAGCCGGACAGGGGGCCACCATAATAGCAATCAGCCCCAGCATTTT; CDR3: CASSRTGGHHNSNQPQHF; size: NA; J: TRBJ1-5; length: 18; D: TRBD1; V: TRBV4-3
DNA: TGCGCCAGCAGCTTGGCTGGATGGAACACCGGGGAGCTGTTTTTT; CDR3: CASSLAGWNTGELFF; size: few; J: TRBJ2-2; length: 15; D: NA; V: TRBV5-1
DNA: TGTGCCAGCAGCTTAACAGGAGTAGCCAAAAACATTCAGTACTTC; CDR3: CASSLTGVAKNIQYF; size: few; J: TRBJ2-4; length: 15; D: NA; V: TRBV5-5
DNA: TGTGCCAGCACAGTGGCCAGCCTCTACGAGCAGTACTTC; CDR3: CASTVASLYEQYF; size: NA; J: TRBJ2-7; length: 13; D: NA; V: TRBV2
DNA: TGTGCCAGCAGTCCAGACAGGCGCTATGGCTACACCTTC; CDR3: CASSPDRRYGYTF; size: few; J: TRBJ1-2; length: 13; D: NA; V: TRBV12-3/TRBV12-4
DNA: TGTGCCACCGCCCGTAGTAAACAAGAGACCCAGTACTTC; CDR3: CATARSKQETQYF; size: NA; J: TRBJ2-5; length: 13; D: NA; V: TRBV15
DNA: TGTGCCAGCAGCTTAGCTACAGAGGTGCAGTACTTC; CDR3: CASSLATEVQYF; size: NA; J: TRBJ2-7; length: 12; D: NA; V: TRBV7-8
DNA: TGTGCCACCAGCAGAGATCGGAATCAGCCCCAGCATTTT; CDR3: CATSRDRNQPQHF; size: few; J: TRBJ1-5; length: 13; D: NA; V: TRBV15
DNA: TGTGCCAGCAAGGCGCCGGCCCAAGATACGCAGTATTTT; CDR3: CASKAPAQDTQYF; size: NA; J: TRBJ2-3; length: 13; D: NA; V: TRBV11-2
DNA: TGTGGCAGCAGCTCCCCCTTTTCTAGGGGGAACACTGAAGCTTTCTTT; CDR3: CGSSSPFSRGNTEAFF; size: NA; J: TRBJ1-1; length: 16; D: NA; V: TRBV7-9
DNA: TGTGCCAGCAGCCCCTTCGGACCGAACACTGAAGCTTTCTTT; CDR3: CASSPFGPNTEAFF; size: NA; J: TRBJ1-1; length: 14; D: NA; V: TRBV6-2/TRBV6-3
DNA: TGCGCCAGCAGCCTCGGGTACGCGGTCGCCGGGGAGCTGTTTTTT; CDR3: CASSLGYAVAGELFF; size: NA; J: TRBJ2-2; length: 15; D: NA; V: TRBV4-3
DNA: TGTGCCAGCAGTTTTGGGAGCGGGGCTAGCACAGATACGCAGTATTTT; CDR3: CASSFGSGASTDTQYF; size: few; J: TRBJ2-3; length: 16; D: TRBD2; V: TRBV6-6
DNA: TGCAGTGTCAAGGTGGGACTAGCGGTCGATGAGCAGTTCTTC; CDR3: CSVKVGLAVDEQFF; size: once; J: TRBJ2-1; length: 14; D: TRBD2; V: TRBV20-1
DNA: TGTGCCAGCACCAAAGAAGGGGGGAGCCTTGAAGCTTTCTTT; CDR3: CASTKEGGSLEAFF; size: few; J: TRBJ1-1; length: 14; D: NA; V: TRBV2
DNA: TGTGCCAGCAGCTTAAGCTCGCTCGGGGGACCCTACAATGAGCAGTTCTTC; CDR3: CASSLSSLGGPYNEQFF; size: NA; J: TRBJ2-1; length: 17; D: NA; V: TRBV7-9
DNA: TGTGCCATCAGTGGGGGACTAGCGGGGGGGACCTACGAGCAGTACTTC; CDR3: CAISGGLAGGTYEQYF; size: few; J: TRBJ2-7; length: 16; D: TRBD2; V: TRBV10-3
DNA: TGCGCCAGCAGCTCGCAGGGAGGGGTGGCCGGGGAGCTGTTTTTT; CDR3: CASSSQGGVAGELFF; size: NA; J: TRBJ2-2; length: 15; D: TRBD2; V: TRBV5-1
DNA: TGTGCCAGCAGTTTAGCGGGGCCGGGGCGCACAGATACGCAGTATTTT; CDR3: CASSLAGPGRTDTQYF; size: few; J: TRBJ2-3; length: 16; D: NA; V: TRBV12-3/TRBV12-4
DNA: TGTGCCAGCAGCTTAGCCAGGAGTAACACTGAAGCTTTCTTT; CDR3: CASSLARSNTEAFF; size: NA; J: TRBJ1-1; length: 14; D: NA; V: TRBV11-2
DNA: TGCGCCAGCAGTCCGATAACAGGGGGGATCAACGAGCAGTACTTC; CDR3: CASSPITGGINEQYF; size: few; J: TRBJ2-7; length: 15; D: TRBD1; V: TRBV10-1
DNA: TGTGCCAGCAGTTTGCTGGGGACAGAATATGGCTACACCTTC; CDR3: CASSLLGTEYGYTF; size: NA; J: TRBJ1-2; length: 14; D: TRBD1; V: TRBV27
DNA: TGTGCCAGCAGCTTATATCAGACAGGGGGAAATTATGGCTACACCTTC; CDR3: CASSLYQTGGNYGYTF; size: NA; J: TRBJ1-2; length: 16; D: TRBD1; V: TRBV7-9
DNA: TGCGCCAGCAGCCAAGATCAGTTGGATCGGGGCAGGCAGTTCTTC; CDR3: CASSQDQLDRGRQFF; size: NA; J: TRBJ2-1; length: 15; D: NA; V: TRBV4-1
DNA: TGTGCTAGTGGCCGGACAGGGGACTCACCCCTCCACTTT; CDR3: CASGRTGDSPLHF; size: few; J: TRBJ1-6; length: 13; D: TRBD1; V: TRBV12-5
DNA: TGCGCCAGCAGCTTGGGAGGGTCTGCCTACGAGCAGTACTTC; CDR3: CASSLGGSAYEQYF; size: many; J: TRBJ2-7; length: 14; D: NA; V: TRBV5-1